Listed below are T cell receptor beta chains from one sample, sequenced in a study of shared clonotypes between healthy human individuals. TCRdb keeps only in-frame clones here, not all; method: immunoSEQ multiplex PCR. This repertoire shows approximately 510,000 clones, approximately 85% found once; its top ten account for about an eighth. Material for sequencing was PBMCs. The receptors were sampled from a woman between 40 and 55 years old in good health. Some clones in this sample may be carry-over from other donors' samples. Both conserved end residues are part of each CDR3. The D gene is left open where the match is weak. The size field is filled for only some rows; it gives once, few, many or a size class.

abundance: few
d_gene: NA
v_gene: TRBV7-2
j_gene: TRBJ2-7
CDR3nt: TGTGCCAGCAGTTCCGGGGTAGGCGTCTACGAGCAGTACTTC
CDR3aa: CASSSGVGVYEQYF

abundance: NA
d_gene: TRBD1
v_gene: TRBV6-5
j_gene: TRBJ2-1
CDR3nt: TGTGCCAGCAGTCTAAGGACAGGGCGGGAGCAGTTCTTC
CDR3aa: CASSLRTGREQFF

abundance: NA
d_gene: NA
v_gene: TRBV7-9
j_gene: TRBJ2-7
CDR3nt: TGTGCCAGCAGCCCTAGCTACGAGCAGTACTTC
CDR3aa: CASSPSYEQYF

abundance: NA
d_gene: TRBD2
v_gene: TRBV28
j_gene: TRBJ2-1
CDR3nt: TGTGCCAGCAGTTTTTCTCTCTCCGGGACTAGCGGTTACAATGAGCAGTTCTTC
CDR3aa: CASSFSLSGTSGYNEQFF

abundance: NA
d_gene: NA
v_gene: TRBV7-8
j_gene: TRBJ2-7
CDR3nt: TGTGCCAGCGAAGGACGGGAGCGCTCCTACGAGCAGTACTTC
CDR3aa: CASEGRERSYEQYF

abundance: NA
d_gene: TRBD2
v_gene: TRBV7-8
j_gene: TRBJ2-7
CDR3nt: TGTGCCAGCAGCACCCGAGGAGCGGGAGAATTTGAGCAGTACTTC
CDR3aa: CASSTRGAGEFEQYF

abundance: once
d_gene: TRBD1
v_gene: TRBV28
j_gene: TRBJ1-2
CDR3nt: TGTGCCAGCAGTGACACAGGGGGTTGGGGCTACACCTTC
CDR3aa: CASSDTGGWGYTF

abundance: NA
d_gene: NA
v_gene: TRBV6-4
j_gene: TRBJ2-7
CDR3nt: TGTGCCAGCAGTGCGGCACCTTTACTGGGAGAGCAGTACTTC
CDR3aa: CASSAAPLLGEQYF

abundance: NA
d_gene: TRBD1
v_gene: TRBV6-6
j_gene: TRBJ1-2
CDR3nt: TGTGCCAGCAGTCGTCAAGGACAGGGGGGTGGCTACACCTTC
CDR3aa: CASSRQGQGGGYTF

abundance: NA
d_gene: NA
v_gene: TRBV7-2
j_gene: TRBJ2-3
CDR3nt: TGTGCCAGCAGCCTAAAGGGACATCCCGCAGATACGCAGTATTTT
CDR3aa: CASSLKGHPADTQYF

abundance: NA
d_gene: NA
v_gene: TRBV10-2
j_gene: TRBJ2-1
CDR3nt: TGCGCCAGCCGAGGCAGTCTCAGCTCCTACAATGAGCAGTTCTTC
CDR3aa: CASRGSLSSYNEQFF

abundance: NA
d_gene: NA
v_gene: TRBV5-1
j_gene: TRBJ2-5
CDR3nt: TGCGCCAGCAGCTTGGGGCCCGTACAAGAGACCCAGTACTTC
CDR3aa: CASSLGPVQETQYF

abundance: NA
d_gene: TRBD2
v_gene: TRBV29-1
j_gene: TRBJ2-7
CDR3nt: TGCAGCGTTGAAGCTAGCGGTAGCTCCTACGAGCAGTACTTC
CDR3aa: CSVEASGSSYEQYF

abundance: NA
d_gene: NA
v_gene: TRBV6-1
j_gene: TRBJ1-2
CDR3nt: TGTGCCAGCACTCCCGGGGGGGATAACTATGGCTACACCTTC
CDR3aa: CASTPGGDNYGYTF

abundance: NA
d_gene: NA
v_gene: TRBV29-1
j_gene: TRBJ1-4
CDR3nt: TGCAGCGTGGAAGGACCATTTGGGGAAAAACTGTTTTTT
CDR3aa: CSVEGPFGEKLFF

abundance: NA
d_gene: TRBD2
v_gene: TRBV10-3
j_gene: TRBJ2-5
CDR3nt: TGTGCCATCAGTGAGGCCGGACTAGCGGGAACAGAGACCCAGTACTTC
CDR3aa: CAISEAGLAGTETQYF

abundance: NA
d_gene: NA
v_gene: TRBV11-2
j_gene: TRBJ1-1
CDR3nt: TGTGCCAGCAGCACCGCGGGGGGCACTGAAGCTTTCTTT
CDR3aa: CASSTAGGTEAFF

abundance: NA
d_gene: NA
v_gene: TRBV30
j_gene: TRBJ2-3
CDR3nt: TGTGCCTGGAGTGAGGGGACAACAGATACGCAGTATTTT
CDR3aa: CAWSEGTTDTQYF

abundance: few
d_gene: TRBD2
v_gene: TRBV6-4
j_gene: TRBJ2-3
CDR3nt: TGTGCCAGCAGTAAGACTAGCGGGACTGCAGATACGCAGTATTTT
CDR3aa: CASSKTSGTADTQYF

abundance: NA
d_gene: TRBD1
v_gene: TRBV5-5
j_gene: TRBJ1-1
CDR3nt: TGTGCCAGCAGACAGGGGGCTTGGACTGAAGCTTTCTTT
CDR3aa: CASRQGAWTEAFF

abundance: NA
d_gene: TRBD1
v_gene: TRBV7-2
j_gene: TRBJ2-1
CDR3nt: TGTGCCAGCAGCTGGGACAGGGGCTCCTACAATGAGCAGTTCTTC
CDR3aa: CASSWDRGSYNEQFF

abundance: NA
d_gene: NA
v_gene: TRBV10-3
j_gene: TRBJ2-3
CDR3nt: TGTGCCATCACCAGCGGGAGCACAGATACGCAGTATTTT
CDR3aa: CAITSGSTDTQYF

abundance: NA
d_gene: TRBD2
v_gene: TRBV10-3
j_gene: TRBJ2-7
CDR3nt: TGTGCCATCAGTGTGAGCGGACTAGCGGGCGGTGAGCAGTACTTC
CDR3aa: CAISVSGLAGGEQYF

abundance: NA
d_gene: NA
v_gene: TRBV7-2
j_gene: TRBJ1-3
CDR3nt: TGTGCCAGCAGTTCTGACTCCAGCTCTGGAAACACCATATATTTT
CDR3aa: CASSSDSSSGNTIYF